These 28 T cell receptor beta chains originate from one sample sequenced in a study of T cells after yellow fever vaccination. TCRdb reprocessed the 5' RACE reads via MiXCR and lists one record per CDR3 protein. The table records almost 30,000 distinct CDR3 sequences, around 5% of them present only once. The starting material was CD8+ T cells sorted from PBMCs, obtained 10 days after the yellow fever booster vaccination. The receptors stem from a man aged 25 to 40 who received the YFV17D yellow fever vaccine.

In this sample, this clonotype turned up many times. This sequence joins TRBV28 and TRBJ2-1; 7 positions agree with TRBD1. The CDR3 loop spans 13 amino acids. Germline-derived CDR1 and CDR2 are MDHEN and SYDVKM. With 5 bases clipped from V and 9 bases from J, the junction kept 7 bases outside the gene matches. DNA for the CDR3: TGTGCCAGCAGTGAGACAGGGTTTTCTGAGCAGTTCTTC. This codes for CASSETGFSEQFF.

Concerning this clonotype itself: One junction end does not reproduce the germline sequence, and a read error may be involved. The chain carries TRBV2 and TRBJ2-1, with 8 positions matching TRBD2. Germline CDR1 is SNHLY and CDR2 is FYNNEI. The CDR3 spans 19 residues. The CDR3 sequence is CACSKSLDLPTAGVNEQFF. Written as DNA, the CDR3 is TGTGCCTGCAGTAAAAGTTTGGACCTGCCGACAGCGGGAGTTAATGAGCAGTTCTTC.

There are many counts of this clonotype. The chain recombines TRBV5-5 with TRBJ2-3; maybe TRBD2 (5 bases). Trimming cost V 0 bases and J 6 bases, with 11 bases left between them. CDR1 is SGHKS and CDR2 is YYEKEE in the germline V gene (reference sequence). The CDR3 loop spans 14 amino acids. The CDR3 protein is CASSLVWETDTQYF. The CDR3 DNA is TGTGCCAGCAGCTTGGTTTGGGAGACGGATACGCAGTATTTT.

This clonotype was counted once. V gene TRBV5-6 combines with J gene TRBJ1-1; D ambiguous. The V end was cut by 4 bases, the J end by 2 bases, with 18 bases between. Germline V gene sequence: CDR1 SGHDT, CDR2 YYEEEE. The CDR3 loop spans 16 amino acids. The CDR3 region has the DNA TGTGCCAGCAGCCCCGGGCACCTCGTCTCCAACACTGAAGCTTTCTTT. Its protein is CASSPGHLVSNTEAFF.

This clonotype was counted ten times or more. The chain carries TRBV27 and TRBJ2-3; the match to TRBD1 covers 9 bases. The CDR3 loop spans 15 amino acids. The junction had 4 bases not matched to a gene; V was cut back by 5 bases and J by 1 base. Germline CDR1 reads MNHEY; CDR2 reads SMNVEV (reference sequence). CDR3: CASSTWTGGTDTQYF. The CDR3 DNA reads TGTGCCAGCAGTACCTGGACAGGGGGCACAGATACGCAGTATTTT.

This clonotype was seen ten or more times. V is TRBV6-2 or TRBV6-3 and J is TRBJ2-1, with 8 bases matching TRBD2. Germline-derived CDR1 and CDR2 are MNHEY and SVGEGT. With 6 bases clipped from V and 0 bases from J, the junction kept 10 bases outside the gene matches. This CDR3 comprises 17 residues. CDR3 sequence (DNA): TGTGCCAGCAGGGATCTGCGGGAGGCTCTCTCCTACAATGAGCAGTTCTTC. This codes for CASRDLREALSYNEQFF.

This clonotype has ten or more counts. This chain links TRBV6-2 or TRBV6-3 with TRBJ2-7; D ambiguous. V lost 2 bases, J lost 6 bases, and 8 bases lay in between. This CDR3 has 12 residues. Germline values: CDR1 MNHEY, CDR2 SVGEGT. The CDR3: CASSYPSPEQYF. For the CDR3, the DNA is TGTGCCAGCAGTTACCCATCTCCCGAGCAGTACTTC.

This clonotype was counted ten times or more. This rearrangement joins TRBV20-1 to TRBJ2-3, with D hard to call. V lost 0 bases, J lost 1 base, and 2 bases lay in between. There are 12 residues in the CDR3. CDR1 DFQATT and CDR2 SNEGSKA come from the germline V gene (reference sequence). CDR3 amino acids: CSARDRTDTQYF. The CDR3 DNA is TGCAGTGCTAGAGATCGCACAGATACGCAGTATTTT.

This clonotype was detected ten times or more. The gene calls are TRBV4-2 and TRBJ2-7; possibly TRBD2 for D (8 bases). The germline V gene has CDR1 LGHNA and CDR2 YNFKEQ. Trimming took 3 bases from V and 1 from J, leaving 19 bases between them. The CDR3 sequence is 17 residues long. The CDR3 DNA reads TGTGCCAGCAGCCACAGGGGGAGCGGGAGAGTGTCCTACGAGCAGTACTTC. Its translation is CASSHRGSGRVSYEQYF.

This clonotype has at least ten counts. The chain combines TRBV29-1 with TRBJ2-1; D is unclear. Germline V gene sequence: CDR1 SQVTM, CDR2 ANQGSEA. The V and J ends lost 6 bases and 1 base respectively, with 7 bases between them. CDR3 length: 12 residues. This CDR3 is CSVTISYNEQFF. In DNA, the CDR3 is TGCAGCGTGACAATTTCCTACAATGAGCAGTTCTTC.

A remark on this clonotype: Given a much more abundant clone one base away, this may be a read error. The rearrangement uses TRBV9 and TRBJ2-5; D not certain. CDR3 size: 14 residues. Germline V gives CDR1 SGDLS, CDR2 YYNGEE. The CDR3 nucleotides read TGTTCCAGCAGCGACTCCGGAAACGAAGAGACCCAGTACTTC. This sequence encodes CSSSDSGNEETQYF.

This clonotype was seen many times. The chain employs TRBV4-2 and TRBJ2-1; D may be TRBD2 (5 bases). Germline V CDR1 and CDR2: LGHNA, YNFKEQ. The CDR3 contains 16 residues. The V end was cut by 0 bases, the J end by 4 bases, with 13 bases between. In DNA, the CDR3 is TGTGCCAGCAGCCAAGACAGCCTAAGAGGGTACAATGAGCAGTTCTTC. Residues: CASSQDSLRGYNEQFF.

Many counts were recorded for this clonotype. The genes are TRBV7-6 and TRBJ2-3; D remains ambiguous. CDR3 length: 12 residues. Germline V gene lookup returns CDR1 SGHVS and CDR2 FNYEAQ. Trimming left V 2 bases short and J 4 bases short, with 4 bases between. CDR3 in DNA: TGTGCCAGCAGCTTAAGCTCAGATACGCAGTATTTT. Translated, it gives CASSLSSDTQYF.

This clonotype has a count of ten or more. This rearrangement joins TRBV7-6 to TRBJ2-1; D is unclear. V dropped 5 bases and J dropped 5 bases, with 16 bases sitting between them. The CDR3 length is 15 residues. CDR1 SGHVS and CDR2 FNYEAQ come from the germline V gene. The CDR3 is CASSTRPGRNNEQFF. CDR3 nucleotides: TGTGCCAGCAGCACAAGACCAGGCCGGAACAATGAGCAGTTCTTC.

This clonotype was detected ten times or more. The chain recombines TRBV3-1 with TRBJ2-7, with 12 bases that match TRBD2. CDR3 length equals 15 residues. Germline V gene sequence: CDR1 LGHDT, CDR2 YNNKEL (reference sequence). V shed 3 bases, J shed 4 bases, and the junction held 4 bases outside the gene matches. CDR3 coding DNA: TGTGCCAGCAGCCAGACCGGGACTAGCGGGTACGAGCAGTACTTC. This codes for CASSQTGTSGYEQYF.

This clonotype was observed at least ten times. The V and J genes are TRBV19 and TRBJ2-1, with 9 bases aligning to TRBD1. Germline lookup yields CDR1 LNHDA and CDR2 SQIVND (reference sequence). The CDR3 contains 18 residues. J gave up 2 bases and V 0 bases, and 8 bases lay outside the gene matches. The CDR3 DNA reads TGTGCCAGTAGTATAGATGCCCCACAGGGGGCACCCTACAATGAGCAGTTCTTC. This translates into CASSIDAPQGAPYNEQFF. Combining the CDR3 with reference TRBV19 and TRBJ2-1 gives the whole variable domain DGGITQSPKYLFRKEGQNVTLSCEQNLNHDAMYWYRQDPGQGLRLIYYSQIVNDFQKGDIAEGYSVSREKKESFPLTVTSAQKNPTAFYLCASSIDAPQGAPYNEQFFGPGTRLTVL.

The rearrangement links TRBV19 to TRBJ2-7, with 11 bases lining up with TRBD2. CDR3 size: 15 residues. V was pared by 6 bases and J by 2 bases, with 6 bases of the junction left unmatched. Germline values: CDR1 LNHDA, CDR2 SQIVND (reference sequence). CDR3 region: CASSWGTSGAYEQYF. DNA of the CDR3: TGTGCCAGTAGCTGGGGGACTAGCGGTGCCTACGAGCAGTACTTC.

This clonotype appeared many times. The CDR3 protein is CASSTAESFKQAGELFF. CDR3 DNA sequence: TGTGCCAGCAGTACCGCCGAGTCCTTTAAGCAGGCCGGGGAGCTGTTTTTT. The chain joins TRBV27 to TRBJ2-2; D unresolved. Per germline, CDR1 MNHEY and CDR2 SMNVEV (reference sequence). The CDR3 totals 17 residues. With 5 bases removed from V and 6 bases from J, the gap between germline ends came to 22 bases.

This clonotype was seen at least ten times. The chain links TRBV7-9 to TRBJ1-1; weak D call: TRBD1 (5 bases). The germline gives CDR1 SEHNR, CDR2 FQNEAQ (reference sequence). This CDR3 region has 16 residues. V lost 4 bases, J lost 2 bases, and 17 bases lay in between. The CDR3 coding sequence is TGTGCCAGCAGCTCAAGGCAGACAGAGCCAAACACTGAAGCTTTCTTT. Its protein is CASSSRQTEPNTEAFF.

This clonotype was found many times. The chain links TRBV5-6 to TRBJ2-1; 8 bases map to TRBD2. Germline CDR1 reads SGHDT; CDR2 reads YYEEEE. The CDR3 has 16 amino acids. After removal of 3 bases from V and 4 bases from J, the junction contained 9 bases not matched to a gene. CDR3 protein: CASSSDREGPYNEQFF. CDR3 DNA sequence: TGTGCCAGCAGCTCTGATCGGGAGGGCCCTTACAATGAGCAGTTCTTC.

This clonotype was observed many times. The chain recombines TRBV9 with TRBJ2-7; 11 bases align to TRBD2. V lost 4 bases to trimming and J lost 3 bases; unmatched junction nucleotides: 3. The germline V gene encodes CDR1 SGDLS and CDR2 YYNGEE. The length of the CDR3 is 14 residues. The CDR3 sequence: CASSLGLADYEQYF. The CDR3 coding sequence is TGTGCCAGCAGCCTGGGACTAGCGGACTACGAGCAGTACTTC.

Ten or more counts support this clonotype. This chain uses TRBV7-9 with TRBJ2-7; D is perhaps TRBD1 or TRBD2 (5 bases each). V was cut by 4 bases and J by 2 bases, with 9 bases left in between. Germline CDR1 SEHNR, CDR2 FQNEAQ (reference sequence). The CDR3 is made up of 13 amino acids. The CDR3 loop is CASSSGTTYEQYF. CDR3 nucleotide sequence: TGTGCCAGCAGCTCCGGGACCACCTACGAGCAGTACTTC.

This clonotype was observed at least ten times. The rearrangement joins TRBV5-4 to TRBJ2-3; D is perhaps TRBD1 (6 bases). Germline values: CDR1 SGHNT, CDR2 YYREEE (reference sequence). CDR3 size: 14 residues. With 4 bases removed from V and 5 bases from J, the gap between germline ends came to 14 bases. The CDR3 nucleotides read TGTGCCAGCAGCGTCCATGGGGGCGTAGATACGCAGTATTTT. Amino acid sequence: CASSVHGGVDTQYF.

This clonotype was seen at least ten times. The rearrangement uses TRBV4-1 and TRBJ2-1; unclear D gene. This CDR3 is 17 amino acids long. Germline CDR1 reads MGHRA; CDR2 reads YSYEKL. The V and J ends lost 0 bases and 2 bases respectively, with 14 bases between them. CDR3 in amino acids: CASSQDEIGSPYNEQFF. CDR3 in DNA: TGCGCCAGCAGCCAAGATGAGATTGGGTCTCCCTACAATGAGCAGTTCTTC.

The chain recombines TRBV19 with TRBJ1-2; a possible D gene is TRBD1 (5 bases). Germline V gene lookup returns CDR1 LNHDA and CDR2 SQIVND (reference sequence). The germline V and J ends were trimmed by 6 bases and 9 bases, with 32 bases remaining between them. The CDR3 has 18 residues. CDR3 bases: TGTGCCAGTAGCATACCGGGGACTGACCTCCTTCCCCGTTATAGCTACACCTTC. Its translation is CASSIPGTDLLPRYSYTF.

The sample holds many counts of this clonotype. V gene TRBV23-1 combines with J gene TRBJ2-7; D unclear. TRBV23-1 is flagged as an ORF with uncertain function. This CDR3 contains 15 residues. The V end lost 4 bases, the J end lost 0 bases, and 13 bases lay between the germline ends. The CDR3, as DNA: TGCGCCAGCAGTCTCCAAGATCAGGTCTCCTACGAGCAGTACTTC. This encodes CASSLQDQVSYEQYF.

At least ten counts were recorded for this clonotype. CDR3 sequence reads: CASSQNLGTVYEQYF. The CDR3 DNA is TGCGCCAGCAGCCAAAACCTCGGGACGGTCTACGAGCAGTACTTC. J is TRBJ2-7 and V is TRBV4-3; D is perhaps TRBD1 or TRBD2 (5 bases each). Germline CDR1 reads LGHNA; CDR2 reads YSLEER. This CDR3 has 15 residues. Trimming stripped 2 bases from V and 3 bases from J, with 14 bases between.

This sequence joins TRBV20-1 and TRBJ2-3, with D possibly matching TRBD2 (6 bases). The CDR3 runs to 14 residues. V lost 5 bases, J lost 2 bases, and 14 bases lay in between. CDR1 is DFQATT and CDR2 is SNEGSKA in the germline V gene (reference sequence). The CDR3, as DNA: TGCAGTGCTGACGGGACTTTTATCACAGATACGCAGTATTTT. This encodes CSADGTFITDTQYF.